The 21 T cell receptor beta chains below all came from one sample that was sequenced in a study of blood T cell repertoires in COVID-19. Some clones are missing from TCRdb's copy, which holds only in-frame ones; the method was immunoSEQ multiplex PCR. This table has about 89,000 clones, 75% to 90% appearing once. Sequences were obtained from peripheral blood. Receptors were obtained from a man older than 75 with active or convalescent COVID-19.

This clone was detected only a few times. This chain joins TRBV7-8 and TRBJ1-2; no clear D gene. The V gene lost 5 bases and the J gene lost 3 bases, with 7 bases spanning the gap. The CDR3 spans 12 residues. Germline V gene data show CDR1 as SGHVS and CDR2 as FQNEAQ. CDR3 coding DNA: TGTGCCAGCAGCCCGGACTACTATGGCTACACCTTC. Its translation is CASSPDYYGYTF.

The chain recombines TRBV30 with TRBJ1-5; D possibly corresponds to TRBD1 (6 bases). With 2 bases removed from V and 0 bases from J, the gap between germline ends came to 8 bases. The CDR3 loop spans 14 amino acids. Germline lookup yields CDR1 GTSNPN and CDR2 SVGIG (reference sequence). The CDR3 region is CAWSRTDSNQPQHF. The CDR3 DNA follows: TGTGCCTGGAGTCGGACAGATAGCAATCAGCCCCAGCATTTT.

The chain is built from TRBV10-3 and TRBJ2-1, with 10 positions matching TRBD2. Looked up from germline, CDR1 is ENHRY and CDR2 is SYGVKD. The junction had 6 bases not matched to a gene; V was cut back by 5 bases and J by 2 bases. The CDR3 runs 16 residues. This CDR3 reads CAISSAGGGPYNEQFF. The CDR3 nucleotides read TGTGCCATCAGTTCAGCGGGAGGGGGACCCTACAATGAGCAGTTCTTC.

A few counts support this clone. For the CDR3, the DNA is TGTGCCAGCAGTCAGACTGAAACGGGACACCCCGGACGATTTGGAAACACCATATATTTT. Protein: CASSQTETGHPGRFGNTIYF. The chain is built from TRBV6-2 or TRBV6-3 and TRBJ1-3; TRBD1 might be the D (6 bases). V dropped 5 bases and J dropped 3 bases, with 29 bases sitting between them. Germline V gene sequence: CDR1 MNHEY, CDR2 SVGEGT. The CDR3 length is 20 residues.

Only one count was recorded for this clone. The chain uses TRBV3-1 (or the pseudogene TRBV3-2) and TRBJ2-3, with TRBD2 identical over 8 bases. The J segment lost 0 bases and the V segment lost 4 bases, leaving 6 bases of the junction unmatched. The CDR3 spans 16 residues. CDR1 LGHDT and CDR2 YNNKEL come from the germline V gene (reference sequence). The CDR3 sequence is CASSPGIAGSTDTQYF. In DNA form, the CDR3 reads TGTGCCAGCAGCCCCGGTATAGCGGGAAGCACAGATACGCAGTATTTT.

The V call is TRBV19, the J call TRBJ1-6; the match to TRBD1 covers 7 bases. The CDR3 contains 14 residues. Trimming took 6 bases from V and 8 from J; bases not matched to a gene: 7. Germline-derived CDR1 and CDR2 are LNHDA and SQIVND (reference sequence). CDR3 residues: CASSRQGVYSPLHF. Here the CDR3 DNA reads TGTGCCAGTAGCCGTCAGGGGGTGTATTCACCCCTCCACTTT.

This sequence joins TRBV5-1 and TRBJ1-2; D might be TRBD1 (6 bases). This CDR3 comprises 14 residues. Germline assignment: CDR1 SGHRS and CDR2 YFSETQ. With 6 bases removed from V and 0 bases from J, the gap between germline ends came to 12 bases. The CDR3 coding sequence is TGCGCCAGCAAAGGACAGTCAGCTAACTATGGCTACACCTTC. Protein: CASKGQSANYGYTF.

The chain employs TRBV5-6 and TRBJ1-6; weak D call: TRBD1 (6 bases). Trimming cost V 5 bases and J 7 bases, with 13 bases left between them. CDR1 is SGHDT, CDR2 YYEEEE, per germline. CDR3 size: 14 residues. CDR3 bases: TGTGCCAGCAGTCCGGGACAAAAAAATTCACCCCTCCACTTT. Residues: CASSPGQKNSPLHF.

The chain recombines TRBV24-1 with TRBJ2-1, with 8 positions matching TRBD2. V lost 1 base and J lost 6; bases outside the gene matches: 7. Germline values: CDR1 KGHDR, CDR2 SFDVKD. The CDR3 is made up of 16 amino acids. CDR3 DNA: TGTGCCACCAGTGATTTCAGAAGCGGGAGCGTCAATGAGCAGTTCTTC. Protein product: CATSDFRSGSVNEQFF.

A single count supports this clone. The genes are TRBV29-1 and TRBJ1-4; D is perhaps TRBD1 (5 bases). CDR3 length: 12 residues. V shed 6 bases and J shed 3 bases, with 8 bases lying between them. CDR1 is SQVTM and CDR2 is ANQGSEA in the germline V gene. CDR3 sequence: CSVAGPNEKLFF. CDR3 in DNA: TGCAGCGTCGCAGGGCCTAATGAAAAACTGTTTTTT. Full variable domain (remainder filled in from reference TRBV29-1 and TRBJ1-4): SAVISQKPSRDICQRGTSLTIQCQVDSQVTMMFWYRQQPGQSLTLIATANQGSEATYESGFVIDKFPISRPNLTFSTLTVSNMSPEDSSIYLCSVAGPNEKLFFGSGTQLSVL.

This clone was detected once. V is TRBV5-1 and J is TRBJ1-6; TRBD1 might be the D (6 bases). The CDR3 length is 16 residues. Germline CDR1 is SGHRS and CDR2 is YFSETQ. Trimming took off 0 bases at V and 7 bases at J, with 14 bases between the two ends. This CDR3 is CASSLVAGALNSPLHF. CDR3 bases: TGCGCCAGCAGCTTGGTGGCAGGGGCTTTGAATTCACCCCTCCACTTT. The full variable domain, in which reference TRBV5-1 and TRBJ1-6 provide the parts outside the CDR3, is KAGVTQTPRYLIKTRGQQVTLSCSPISGHRSVSWYQQTPGQGLQFLFEYFSETQRNKGNFPGRFSGRQFSNSRSEMNVSTLELGDSALYLCASSLVAGALNSPLHFGNGTRLTVT.

This chain joins TRBV5-1 and TRBJ1-6, with TRBD1 identical over 11 bases. The V segment lost 2 bases and the J segment 13 bases; nucleotides outside the gene matches: 5. The germline V gene encodes CDR1 SGHRS and CDR2 YFSETQ. This CDR3 contains 14 residues. The CDR3 nucleotides read TGCGCCAGCAGCTTCGGACAGGGGGCTAGTCCCCTCCACTTT. Translated: CASSFGQGASPLHF.

This chain connects TRBV28 to TRBJ1-5, with D possibly matching TRBD1 (6 bases). From germline, CDR1 is MDHEN and CDR2 SYDVKM. Deletions cut 3 bases from V and 1 base from J, with 13 bases between. The CDR3 extends over 16 amino acids. This CDR3 is CASSLVGAGSNQPQHF. For the CDR3, the DNA is TGTGCCAGCAGTTTGGTGGGGGCTGGGAGCAATCAGCCCCAGCATTTT.

The rearrangement links TRBV10-3 to TRBJ1-4; TRBD1 is a possible D gene (6 bases). Trimming stripped 6 bases from V and 3 bases from J, with 11 bases between. The CDR3 runs to 14 residues. CDR1 ENHRY and CDR2 SYGVKD come from the germline V gene. Here the CDR3 reads CAISRDTSNEKLFF. In DNA, the CDR3 is TGTGCCATCAGCCGGGACACCTCTAATGAAAAACTGTTTTTT.

The CDR3 region is CASSEGLAGNYEQYF. For the CDR3, the DNA is TGTGCCAGCAGTGAAGGACTAGCGGGCAACTACGAGCAGTACTTC. The V call is TRBV6-1, the J call TRBJ2-7; TRBD2 agrees at 10 bases. Losses at the gene ends were 1 base for V and 3 bases for J; bases not matched to a gene: 3. The germline V gene has CDR1 MNHNS and CDR2 SASEGT. This CDR3 is 15 amino acids long.

The chain links TRBV7-2 to TRBJ2-1; TRBD2 matches at 11 bases. The V gene's germline CDR1 is SGHTA and CDR2 FQGNSA. Unmatched junction bases numbered 3, after V lost 2 bases and J lost 9 bases. This CDR3 has 14 residues. In DNA form, the CDR3 reads TGTGCCAGCAGCTTATTGCTAGCGGGAGGTGAGCAGTTCTTC. Its protein is CASSLLLAGGEQFF.

V gene TRBV10-3 combines with J gene TRBJ1-1; D call uncertain. V was trimmed by 3 bases and J by 1 base, leaving 9 bases between them. Germline V gives CDR1 ENHRY, CDR2 SYGVKD. The CDR3 sequence is 14 residues long. Here the CDR3 DNA reads TGTGCCATCAGTGATGTCAGAACGAACACTGAAGCTTTCTTT. Translated, it gives CAISDVRTNTEAFF.

V usage is TRBV24-1 and J usage is TRBJ2-1, with 13 bases fitting TRBD2. V was pared by 4 bases and J by 0 bases, with 2 bases of the junction left unmatched. The germline CDR1 and CDR2 sequences are KGHDR and SFDVKD. The CDR3 sequence is 17 residues long. In DNA, the CDR3 is TGTGCCACCAGTGACTGGACTAGCGGGAGCTCCTACAATGAGCAGTTCTTC. Its protein product is CATSDWTSGSSYNEQFF.

The CDR3 here is CASSQGGASADTQYF. DNA for the CDR3: TGCGCCAGCAGCCAAGGAGGAGCTAGCGCAGATACGCAGTATTTT. The chain has TRBV4-3 and TRBJ2-3; D possibly corresponds to TRBD2 (6 bases). Germline-derived CDR1 and CDR2 are LGHNA and YSLEER. CDR3 length: 15 amino acids. V was trimmed by 1 base and J by 4 bases, leaving 12 bases between them.

The rearrangement uses TRBV30 and TRBJ1-1; D is possibly TRBD1 (5 bases). This CDR3 contains 15 residues. The V end lost 3 bases, the J end lost 6 bases, and 20 bases lay between the germline ends. Germline V gene lookup returns CDR1 GTSNPN and CDR2 SVGIG (reference sequence). DNA of the CDR3: TGTGCCTGGAGGCAACGTCAGGGTCGTGGCGCTGAAGCTTTCTTT. Translating it yields CAWRQRQGRGAEAFF.

V gene TRBV27 combines with J gene TRBJ2-5; the match to TRBD2 covers 9 bases. V shed 4 bases, J shed 9 bases, and the junction held 3 bases outside the gene matches. This CDR3 is 12 amino acids long. Germline V gene data show CDR1 as MNHEY and CDR2 as SMNVEV (reference sequence). CDR3 amino acids: CASSYRGGAQYF. The CDR3 DNA reads TGTGCCAGCAGTTACCGCGGGGGGGCCCAGTACTTC.